The 9 T cell receptor beta chains listed next were all sequenced from one sample in a study. Each CDR3 protein is one row after TCRdb ran MiXCR on the 5' RACE reads. The table has around 52,000 distinct CDR3 sequences, about 28% seen once; the top ten hold around 3.1%. Sample: tumor-infiltrating memory CD4+ T cells sorted from the breast tumor. The subset here: memory CD4+ T cells, CD4+CD45RO+CD25-. All receptors derive from a female donor with breast cancer.

The chain links TRBV7-2 to TRBJ1-6; TRBD1 matches at 10 bases. The CDR3 length is 13 residues. CDR1 and CDR2 from the germline V gene are SGHTA and FQGNSA. The trim removed 4 bases at V and 14 bases at J, leaving 5 bases unmatched. The CDR3 region is CASSYAGTGALHF. In nucleotides, the CDR3 is TGTGCCAGCAGCTACGCCGGGACAGGGGCCCTCCACTTT.

The CDR3, as DNA: TGTGCCAGCAAGAGATTAGCGGGACAAGGGGAGCAGTTCTTC. Translation gives CASKRLAGQGEQFF. V gene TRBV12-3 or TRBV12-4 combines with J gene TRBJ2-1, with 8 bases that match TRBD2. V lost 7 bases to trimming and J lost 10 bases; unmatched junction nucleotides: 12. This CDR3 has 14 amino acids.

This clonotype has only a few counts. The chain is built from TRBV5-1 and TRBJ1-2; D remains ambiguous. The germline V gene encodes CDR1 SGHRS and CDR2 YFSETQ. V shed 5 bases and J shed 7 bases, with 9 bases lying between them. The CDR3 consists of 11 residues. CDR3 residues: CASRAGAGYTF. The CDR3 DNA follows: TGCGCCAGCAGAGCCGGAGCTGGCTACACCTTC.

This clonotype has a handful of counts. This may come from a read error, since a much larger clone is one base off. This chain uses TRBV7-2 with TRBJ2-5; a weak D match, TRBD2 (5 bases). Germline V gives CDR1 SGHTA, CDR2 FQGNSA. The CDR3 covers 11 residues. As DNA, the CDR3 is TGTGCCAGCAGAGGTGGGGAGACCCTGTACTTC. This translates into CASRGGETLYF.

A few counts support this clonotype. V is TRBV12-3 or TRBV12-4 and J is TRBJ2-2; D call uncertain. V lost 8 bases to trimming and J lost 6 bases, with 19 bases between them. The CDR3 runs 15 residues. For the CDR3, the DNA is TGTGCCAGCGTTTCCCTTAAATCGTTACCCGGGGAGCTGTTTTTT. As protein: CASVSLKSLPGELFF.

This clonotype was observed a few times. An end of the junction differs from the germline gene, which may be a read error. This sequence joins TRBV6-5 and TRBJ1-1; unclear D gene. CDR3 length equals 11 residues. Germline CDR1 reads MNHEY; CDR2 reads SVGAGI. The CDR3 bases are TGTGTCAGCAGAGCTAACACTGAAGCTTTCTTT. Its protein product is CVSRANTEAFF.

This clonotype was counted between two and nine times. The chain is built from TRBV28 and TRBJ2-7; D may be TRBD2 (5 bases). V was pared by 4 bases and J by 6 bases, with 19 bases between. The CDR3 contains 15 residues. Germline V gene lookup returns CDR1 MDHEN and CDR2 SYDVKM. CDR3 in DNA: TGTGCCAGCAGTTCGTCTGGACGGGGTTACTCCGAGCAGTACTTC. It encodes CASSSSGRGYSEQYF.

This clonotype was picked up a small number of times. The gene calls are TRBV12-5 and TRBJ2-5; D not resolved. The V end lost 0 bases, the J end lost 3 bases, and 5 bases lay between the germline ends. The CDR3 loop spans 13 amino acids. Per the germline V gene, CDR1 is LGHNT and CDR2 is FRNRAP. CDR3 in amino acids: CASGLVVEETQYF. In DNA form, the CDR3 reads TGTGCTAGTGGTTTGGTAGTTGAAGAGACCCAGTACTTC.

The chain recombines TRBV7-2 with TRBJ1-2; tentatively, D is TRBD1 (6 bases). Between the trimmed V and J ends, which lost 2 bases and 4 bases, there was a span of 14 bases. The CDR3 has 15 residues. Germline lookup yields CDR1 SGHTA and CDR2 FQGNSA. CDR3 nucleotides: TGTGCCAGCAGCTTATATCCGGGGGGCGGCTATGGCTACACCTTC. Translated: CASSLYPGGGYGYTF.